This is a list of T cell receptor beta chains from one sample in a study of early T cells in non-severe SARS-CoV-2 infection. From the 5' RACE reads, TCRdb called clonotypes with MiXCR, one entry per CDR3 protein. Counted here are about 50,000 distinct CDR3 sequences, about 9.3% occurring once; the ten biggest clones make up around 14%. The material sequenced was whole blood. The receptors originated from an adult who was a healthcare worker with PCR-confirmed SARS-CoV-2 infection or an uninfected control (not recorded which). Both conserved end residues are part of each CDR3. A D gene is named only where the DNA matches it firmly. Size is stated for part of the rows, as once, few or many counts, or as a class when the clone is expanded.

>TRBJ2-1|TRBV27|few|TRBD2
CASRSGRAVGEQFF
TGTGCCAGCAGAAGCGGGAGAGCGGTCGGTGAGCAGTTCTTC
>TRBJ1-5|TRBV4-2|many|TRBD1
CASSQVTGDSNQPQHF
TGTGCCAGCAGCCAAGTGACAGGGGATAGCAATCAGCCCCAGCATTTT
>TRBJ2-2|TRBV10-3|-|TRBD2
CATKAGLAGGPFGELFF
TGTGCCACCAAGGCCGGACTAGCGGGAGGGCCCTTCGGGGAGCTGTTTTTT
>TRBJ2-7|TRBV5-1|many|TRBD1
CASSSGQGTYEQYF
TGCGCCAGCAGCTCGGGACAGGGTACGTACGAGCAGTACTTC
>TRBJ1-6|TRBV5-4|medium-sized|-
CASSLGATPNSPLHF
TGTGCCAGCAGCTTGGGGGCCACCCCTAATTCACCCCTCCACTTT
>TRBJ2-5|TRBV28|-|-
CASSLNPTGRETQYF
TGTGCCAGCAGTTTGAACCCGACAGGGAGGGAGACCCAGTACTTC
>TRBJ2-2|TRBV10-3|many|TRBD1
CAISSTGGTNTGELFF
TGTGCCATCAGTTCGACAGGGGGAACGAACACCGGGGAGCTGTTTTTT
>TRBJ2-5|TRBV6-2/TRBV6-3|-|-
CASSYTGSQETQYF
TGTGCCAGCAGTTACACAGGGTCCCAAGAGACCCAGTACTTC
>TRBJ2-3|TRBV5-4|-|TRBD2
CASSLEGLAGARAGTDTQYF
TGTGCCAGCAGCTTGGAGGGACTAGCGGGGGCTCGGGCCGGCACAGATACGCAGTATTTT
>TRBJ2-5|TRBV24-1|many|-
CATSDQYQETQYF
TGTGCCACCAGTGATCAGTACCAAGAGACCCAGTACTTC
>TRBJ2-5|TRBV12-3/TRBV12-4|-|TRBD2
CASSSTSGQETQYF
TGTGCCAGCAGTTCCACTAGCGGCCAAGAGACCCAGTACTTC
>TRBJ2-2|TRBV11-2|many|-
CASSYLNTGELFF
TGTGCCAGCAGCTATCTTAATACCGGGGAGCTGTTTTTT
>TRBJ2-1|TRBV12-3/TRBV12-4|few|-
CASSLAPPDFSNNEQFF
TGTGCCAGCAGTTTAGCCCCCCCAGACTTCTCAAACAATGAGCAGTTCTTC
>TRBJ2-3|TRBV4-1|-|TRBD2
CASSQGLAGTDTQYF
TGCGCCAGCAGCCAAGGACTAGCGGGCACAGATACGCAGTATTTT
>TRBJ2-1|TRBV11-2|few|-
CASSFREGSYNEQFF
TGTGCCAGCAGCTTCAGGGAAGGCTCCTACAATGAGCAGTTCTTC
>TRBJ1-2|TRBV10-3|many|-
CAISESRGANYGYTF
TGTGCCATCAGTGAGTCTCGGGGGGCCAACTATGGCTACACCTTC
>TRBJ1-5|TRBV19|-|-
CASTEAYSNQPQHF
TGTGCCAGCACGGAAGCCTATAGCAATCAGCCCCAGCATTTT
>TRBJ2-3|TRBV7-8|few|-
CASSLGRARDTQYF
TGTGCCAGCAGCTTAGGCAGGGCCAGGGATACGCAGTATTTT
>TRBJ2-1|TRBV19|few|TRBD1
CASSNRGSLNNEQFF
TGTGCCAGTAGTAACAGGGGGTCCCTCAACAATGAGCAGTTCTTC
>TRBJ2-7|TRBV6-5|many|-
CASSSPVGGGYEQYF
TGTGCCAGCAGTTCCCCTGTAGGAGGGGGCTACGAGCAGTACTTC
>TRBJ2-5|TRBV7-2|many|TRBD2
CASSSPAGGETQYF
TGTGCCAGCAGCTCTCCAGCGGGAGGTGAGACCCAGTACTTC
>TRBJ1-4|TRBV28|many|TRBD1
CASSLLTGRLFF
TGTGCCAGCAGTTTATTGACAGGGCGTCTGTTTTTT
>TRBJ2-4|TRBV27|-|TRBD2
CASSSYLTSVLAKNIQYF
TGTGCCAGCAGTTCATATCTGACTAGCGTGCTAGCCAAAAACATTCAGTACTTC
>TRBJ2-4|TRBV7-2|many|TRBD2
CASSLVRLAGGKAKNIQYF
TGTGCCAGCAGCTTAGTTAGGTTAGCGGGAGGGAAAGCCAAAAACATTCAGTACTTC
>TRBJ1-1|TRBV20-1|many|-
CSARERKGPSQNTEAFF
TGCAGTGCTAGAGAGCGTAAAGGGCCCAGCCAGAACACTGAAGCTTTCTTT
>TRBJ1-3|TRBV24-1|many|-
CATSDSVASGNTIYF
TGTGCCACCAGTGATTCGGTAGCGTCTGGAAACACCATATATTTT
>TRBJ2-2|TRBV27|-|TRBD2
CASSPGGSGRRELFF
TGTGCCAGCAGTCCCGGTGGTAGCGGGAGGAGGGAGCTGTTTTTT
>TRBJ2-1|TRBV4-1|-|TRBD2
CASSQDKRASGSSYNEQFF
TGCGCCAGCAGCCAAGATAAACGGGCTAGCGGGAGCTCCTACAATGAGCAGTTCTTC